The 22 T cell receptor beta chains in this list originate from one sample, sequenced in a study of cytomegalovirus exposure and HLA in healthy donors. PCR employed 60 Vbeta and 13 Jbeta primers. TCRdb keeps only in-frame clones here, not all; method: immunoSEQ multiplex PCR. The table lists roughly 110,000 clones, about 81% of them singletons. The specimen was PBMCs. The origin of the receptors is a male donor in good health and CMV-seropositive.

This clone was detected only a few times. The CDR3 spells CASSQDSGGAYGYTF. CDR3 DNA: TGCGCCAGCAGCCAAGATTCGGGGGGGGCCTATGGCTACACCTTC. The V and J genes are TRBV4-3 and TRBJ1-2, with D tentatively TRBD1 (6 bases). The CDR3 extends over 15 amino acids. CDR1 is LGHNA and CDR2 is YSLEER in the germline V gene. Trimming shortened V by 0 bases and J by 4 bases, and 12 bases separated the two germline ends.

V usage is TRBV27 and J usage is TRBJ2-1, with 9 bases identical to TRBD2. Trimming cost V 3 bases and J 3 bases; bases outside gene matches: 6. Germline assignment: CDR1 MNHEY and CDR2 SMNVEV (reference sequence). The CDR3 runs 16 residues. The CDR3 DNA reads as TGTGCCAGCAGTTTGATTAGCGGGAGACTCTACAATGAGCAGTTCTTC. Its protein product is CASSLISGRLYNEQFF.

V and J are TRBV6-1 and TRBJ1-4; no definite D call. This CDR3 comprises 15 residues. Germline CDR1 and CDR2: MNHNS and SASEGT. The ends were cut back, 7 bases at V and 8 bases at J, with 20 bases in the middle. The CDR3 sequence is CASTPGFGAGEKLFF. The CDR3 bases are TGTGCCAGCACCCCGGGGTTCGGAGCGGGGGAAAAACTGTTTTTT.

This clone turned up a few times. Here the CDR3 DNA reads TGTGCCAGCAGTTACTCGAGGCAGACGAACACTGAAGCTTTCTTT. Residues: CASSYSRQTNTEAFF. The rearrangement joins TRBV6-5 to TRBJ1-1, with unresolved D. V was shortened by 0 bases and J by 1 base, with 9 bases between the two germline ends. CDR1 and CDR2 (germline): MNHEY, SVGAGI. The CDR3 covers 15 residues.

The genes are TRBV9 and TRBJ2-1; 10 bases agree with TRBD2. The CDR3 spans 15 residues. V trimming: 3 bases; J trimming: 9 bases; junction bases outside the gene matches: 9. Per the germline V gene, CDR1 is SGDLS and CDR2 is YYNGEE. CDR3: CASSATLAGPGEQFF. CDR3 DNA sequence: TGTGCCAGCAGCGCGACACTAGCGGGACCTGGTGAGCAGTTCTTC.

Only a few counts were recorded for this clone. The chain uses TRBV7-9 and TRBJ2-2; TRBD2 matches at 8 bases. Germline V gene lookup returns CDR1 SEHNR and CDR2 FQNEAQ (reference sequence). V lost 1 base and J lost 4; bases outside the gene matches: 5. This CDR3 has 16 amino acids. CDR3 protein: CASSLVAGLGTGELFF. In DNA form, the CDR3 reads TGTGCCAGCAGCTTAGTAGCGGGATTGGGCACCGGGGAGCTGTTTTTT.

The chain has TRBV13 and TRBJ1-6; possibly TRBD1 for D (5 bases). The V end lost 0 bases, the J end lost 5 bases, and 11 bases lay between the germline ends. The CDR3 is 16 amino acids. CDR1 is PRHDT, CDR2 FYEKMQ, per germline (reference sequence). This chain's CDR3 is CASSLGGAKNNSPLHF. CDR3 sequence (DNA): TGTGCCAGCAGCTTAGGTGGGGCGAAAAATAATTCACCCCTCCACTTT.

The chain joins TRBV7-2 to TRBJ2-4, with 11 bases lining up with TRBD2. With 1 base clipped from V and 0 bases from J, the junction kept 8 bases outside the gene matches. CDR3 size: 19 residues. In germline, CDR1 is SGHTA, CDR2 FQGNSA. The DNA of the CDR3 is TGTGCCAGCAGCTTAGGGGGTAGCGGGGGGGTAATAGCCAAAAACATTCAGTACTTC. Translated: CASSLGGSGGVIAKNIQYF.

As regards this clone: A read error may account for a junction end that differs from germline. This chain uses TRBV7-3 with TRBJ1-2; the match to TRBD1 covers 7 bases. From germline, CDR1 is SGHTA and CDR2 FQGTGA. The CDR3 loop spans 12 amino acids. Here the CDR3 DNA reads TGCACCCGGACAGGCGGGTCCTATGGCTACACCTTC. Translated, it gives CTRTGGSYGYTF.

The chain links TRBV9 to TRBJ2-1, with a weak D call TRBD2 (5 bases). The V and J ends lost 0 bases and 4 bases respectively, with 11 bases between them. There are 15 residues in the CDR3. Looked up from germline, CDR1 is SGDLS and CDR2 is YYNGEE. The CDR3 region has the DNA TGTGCCAGCAGCGTAGGGGCGGGCCCGTACAATGAGCAGTTCTTC. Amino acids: CASSVGAGPYNEQFF.

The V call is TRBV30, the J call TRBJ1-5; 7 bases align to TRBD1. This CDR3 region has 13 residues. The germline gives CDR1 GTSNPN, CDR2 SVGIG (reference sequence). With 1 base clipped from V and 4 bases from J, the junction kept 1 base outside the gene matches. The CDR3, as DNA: TGTGCCTGGAGTGGACAGGGAAATCAGCCCCAGCATTTT. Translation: CAWSGQGNQPQHF.

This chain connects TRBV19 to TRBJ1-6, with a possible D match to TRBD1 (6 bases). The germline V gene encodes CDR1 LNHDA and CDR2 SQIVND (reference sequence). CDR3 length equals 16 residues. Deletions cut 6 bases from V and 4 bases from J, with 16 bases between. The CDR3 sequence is CASSTSRTDYNSPLHF. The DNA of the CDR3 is TGTGCCAGTAGCACCTCCCGGACAGATTATAATTCACCCCTCCACTTT. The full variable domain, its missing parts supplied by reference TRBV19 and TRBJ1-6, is DGGITQSPKYLFRKEGQNVTLSCEQNLNHDAMYWYRQDPGQGLRLIYYSQIVNDFQKGDIAEGYSVSREKKESFPLTVTSAQKNPTAFYLCASSTSRTDYNSPLHFGNGTRLTVT.

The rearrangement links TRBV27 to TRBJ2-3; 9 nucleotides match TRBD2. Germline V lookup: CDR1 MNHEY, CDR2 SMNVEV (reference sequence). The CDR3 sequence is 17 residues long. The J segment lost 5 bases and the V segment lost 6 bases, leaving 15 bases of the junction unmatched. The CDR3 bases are TGTGCCAGCAGACTAGGAGCCGCGGGAGGGCCAGGAGATACGCAGTATTTT. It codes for CASRLGAAGGPGDTQYF.

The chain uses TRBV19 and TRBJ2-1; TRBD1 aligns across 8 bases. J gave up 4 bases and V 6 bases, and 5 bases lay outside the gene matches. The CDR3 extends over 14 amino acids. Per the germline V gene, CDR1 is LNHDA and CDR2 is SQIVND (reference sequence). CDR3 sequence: CASREDRAYNEQFF. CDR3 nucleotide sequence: TGTGCCAGTAGGGAGGACAGGGCTTACAATGAGCAGTTCTTC.

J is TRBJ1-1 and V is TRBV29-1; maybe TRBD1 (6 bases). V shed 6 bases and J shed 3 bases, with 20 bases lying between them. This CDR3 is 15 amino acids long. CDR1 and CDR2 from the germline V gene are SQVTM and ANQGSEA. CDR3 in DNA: TGCAGCGTGGGGGCCCTGCCGGGGGGGGACACTGAAGCTTTCTTT. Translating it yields CSVGALPGGDTEAFF.

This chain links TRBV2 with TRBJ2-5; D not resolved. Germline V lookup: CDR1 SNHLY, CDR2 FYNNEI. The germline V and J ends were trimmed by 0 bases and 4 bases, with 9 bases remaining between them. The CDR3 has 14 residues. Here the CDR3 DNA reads TGTGCCAGCAGTGAAGCATCCGGTACAGAGACCCAGTACTTC. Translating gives CASSEASGTETQYF. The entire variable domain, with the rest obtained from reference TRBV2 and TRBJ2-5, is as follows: EPEVTQTPSHQVTQMGQEVILRCVPISNHLYFYWYRQILGQKVEFLVSFYNNEISEKSEIFDDQFSVERPDGSNFTLKIRSTKLEDSAMYFCASSEASGTETQYFGPGTRLLVL.

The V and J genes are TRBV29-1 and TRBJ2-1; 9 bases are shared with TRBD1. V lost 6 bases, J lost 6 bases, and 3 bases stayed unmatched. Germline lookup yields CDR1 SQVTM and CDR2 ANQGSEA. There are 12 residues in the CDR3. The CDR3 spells CSVGTGRNEQFF. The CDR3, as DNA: TGCAGCGTGGGGACAGGGCGCAATGAGCAGTTCTTC.

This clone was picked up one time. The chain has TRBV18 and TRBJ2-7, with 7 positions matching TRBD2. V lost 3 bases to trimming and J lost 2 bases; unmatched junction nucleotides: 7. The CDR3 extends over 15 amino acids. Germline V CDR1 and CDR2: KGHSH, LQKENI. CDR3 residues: CASSPPSGHPYEQYF. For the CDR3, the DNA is TGTGCCAGCTCACCCCCTAGCGGACATCCCTACGAGCAGTACTTC.

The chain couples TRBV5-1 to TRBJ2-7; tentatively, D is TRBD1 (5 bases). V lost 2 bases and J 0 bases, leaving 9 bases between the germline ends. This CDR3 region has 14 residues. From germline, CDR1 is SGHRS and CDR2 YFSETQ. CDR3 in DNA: TGCGCCAGCAGCTTCCAGGGAAGCTCCTACGAGCAGTACTTC. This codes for CASSFQGSSYEQYF.

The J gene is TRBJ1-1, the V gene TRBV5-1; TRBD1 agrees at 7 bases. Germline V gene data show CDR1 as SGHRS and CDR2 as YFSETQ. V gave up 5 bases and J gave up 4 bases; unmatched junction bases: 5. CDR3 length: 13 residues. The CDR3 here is CASSQGGRTEAFF. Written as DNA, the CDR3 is TGCGCCAGCAGTCAGGGGGGACGCACTGAAGCTTTCTTT.

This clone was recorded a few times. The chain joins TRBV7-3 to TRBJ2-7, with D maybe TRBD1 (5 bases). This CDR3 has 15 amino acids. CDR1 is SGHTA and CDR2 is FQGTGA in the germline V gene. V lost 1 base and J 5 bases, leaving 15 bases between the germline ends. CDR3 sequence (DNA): TGTGCCAGCAGCTTAAGTCTTAGGGGTCTCAACGAGCAGTACTTC. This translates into CASSLSLRGLNEQYF.

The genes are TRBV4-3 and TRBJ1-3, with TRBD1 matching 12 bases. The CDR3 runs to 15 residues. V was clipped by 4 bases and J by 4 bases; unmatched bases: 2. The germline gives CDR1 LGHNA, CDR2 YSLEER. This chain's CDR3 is CASSLGTGGGNTIYF. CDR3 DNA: TGCGCCAGCAGCCTGGGGACAGGGGGCGGAAACACCATATATTTT.